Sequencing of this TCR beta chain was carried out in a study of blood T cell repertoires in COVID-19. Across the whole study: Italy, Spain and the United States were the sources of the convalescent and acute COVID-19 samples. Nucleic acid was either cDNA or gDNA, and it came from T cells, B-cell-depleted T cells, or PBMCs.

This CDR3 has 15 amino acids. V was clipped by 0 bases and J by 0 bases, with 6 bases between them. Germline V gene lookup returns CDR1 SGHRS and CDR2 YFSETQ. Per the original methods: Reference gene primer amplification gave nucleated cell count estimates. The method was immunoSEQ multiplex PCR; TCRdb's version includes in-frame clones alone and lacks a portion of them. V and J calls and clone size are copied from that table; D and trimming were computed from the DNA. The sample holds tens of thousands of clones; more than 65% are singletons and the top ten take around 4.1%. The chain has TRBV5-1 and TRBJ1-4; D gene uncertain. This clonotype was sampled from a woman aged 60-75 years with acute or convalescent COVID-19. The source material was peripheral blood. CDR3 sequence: CASSLARATNEKLFF. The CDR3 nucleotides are TGCGCCAGCAGCTTGGCCCGGGCAACTAATGAAAAACTGTTTTTT.